The source of this T cell receptor (beta chain) is a study of CD8 T cells in Susac syndrome. Random hexamers were used to reverse transcribe an amount of roughly 0.45 to 1 ug RNA. TCRdb called the immunoSEQ multiplex PCR reads again in MiXCR, with one record for every CDR3 protein. The sample holds some 90,000 distinct CDR3 sequences; 85% to 95% are singletons and the top ten take about 0.32%. Deletions cut 7 bases from V and 8 bases from J, with 14 bases between. The CDR3 totals 12 residues. Germline-derived CDR1 and CDR2 are MNHNY and SVGAGI (reference sequence). The source of this sequence is a human donor in good health. Sequenced input: CD8+ T cells from PBMCs. This chain joins TRBV6-6 and TRBJ1-2; no reliable D call. CDR3 in amino acids: CASKKMGEGYTF. In DNA, the CDR3 is TGTGCCAGCAAAAAAATGGGTGAGGGCTACACCTTC.